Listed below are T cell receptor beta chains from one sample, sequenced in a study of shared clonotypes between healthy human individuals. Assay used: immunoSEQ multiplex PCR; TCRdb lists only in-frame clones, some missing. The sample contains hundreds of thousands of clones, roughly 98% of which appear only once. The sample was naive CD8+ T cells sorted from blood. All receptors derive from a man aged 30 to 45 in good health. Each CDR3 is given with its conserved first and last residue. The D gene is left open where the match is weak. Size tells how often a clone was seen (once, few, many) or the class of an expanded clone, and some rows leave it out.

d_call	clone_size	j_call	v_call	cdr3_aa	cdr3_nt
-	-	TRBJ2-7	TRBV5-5	CASSLGGGTYEQYF	TGTGCCAGCAGTCTGGGCGGCGGTACCTACGAGCAGTACTTC
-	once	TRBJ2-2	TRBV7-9	CASSLYTHPGTGELFF	TGTGCCAGCAGCTTATACACACATCCGGGCACCGGGGAGCTGTTTTTT
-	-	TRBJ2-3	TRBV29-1	CSVDFPYTDTQYF	TGCAGCGTTGACTTCCCGTACACAGATACGCAGTATTTT
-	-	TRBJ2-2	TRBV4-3	CASSQWPAGGELFF	TGCGCCAGCAGCCAGTGGCCGGCGGGCGGGGAGCTGTTTTTT
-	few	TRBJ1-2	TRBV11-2	CASSDQTVLYGYTF	TGTGCCAGCAGCGACCAGACAGTTCTCTATGGCTACACCTTC
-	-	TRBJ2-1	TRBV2	CASREDLSSYNEQFF	TGTGCCAGCAGGGAGGATTTGAGCTCCTACAATGAGCAGTTCTTC
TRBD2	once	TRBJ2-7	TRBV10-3	CAISESIAGGTVYPYEQYF	TGTGCCATCAGTGAGTCGATAGCGGGAGGGACTGTATACCCCTACGAGCAGTACTTC
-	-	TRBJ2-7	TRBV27	CASSSDSGYEQYF	TGTGCCAGCAGTTCAGACAGCGGCTACGAGCAGTACTTC
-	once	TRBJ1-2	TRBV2	CASSSSTRYGYTF	TGTGCCAGCAGTTCATCGACTCGCTATGGCTACACCTTC
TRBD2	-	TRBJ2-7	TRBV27	CASSYASGYEQYF	TGTGCCAGCAGTTACGCTAGCGGTTACGAGCAGTACTTC
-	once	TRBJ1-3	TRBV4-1	CASSQYRGNTIYF	TGCGCCAGCAGCCAATACAGGGGAAACACCATATATTTT
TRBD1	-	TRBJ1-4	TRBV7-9	CASSPETGGAEKLFF	TGTGCCAGCAGCCCCGAGACAGGGGGCGCCGAAAAACTGTTTTTT
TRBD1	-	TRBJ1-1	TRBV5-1	CASSEGQGAYRAEAFF	TGCGCCAGCAGCGAAGGACAGGGTGCGTATAGGGCTGAAGCTTTCTTT
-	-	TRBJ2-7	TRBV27	CASSRVSPSYEQYF	TGTGCCAGCAGTCGGGTTTCGCCCTCCTACGAGCAGTACTTC
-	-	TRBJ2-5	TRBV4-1	CASRPDSGQETQYF	TGCGCCAGCCGACCGGACAGCGGACAAGAGACCCAGTACTTC
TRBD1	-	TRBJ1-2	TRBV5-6	CASAIRDRGGGYTF	TGTGCCAGCGCAATCCGGGACAGGGGCGGTGGCTACACCTTC
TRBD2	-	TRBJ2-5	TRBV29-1	CSVVSSGSQSRETQYF	TGCAGCGTTGTATCTAGCGGGAGTCAATCGCGGGAGACCCAGTACTTC
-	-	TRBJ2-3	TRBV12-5	CASGLGWDTQYF	TGTGCTAGTGGTTTGGGATGGGATACGCAGTATTTT
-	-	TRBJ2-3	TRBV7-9	CASSPPVFTDTQYF	TGTGCCAGCAGCCCGCCTGTTTTCACAGATACGCAGTATTTT
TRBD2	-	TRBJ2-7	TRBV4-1	CASSHVLAGGYEQYF	TGCGCCAGCAGCCACGTTCTAGCGGGAGGCTACGAGCAGTACTTC
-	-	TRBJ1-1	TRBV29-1	CSVERTLNTEAFF	TGCAGCGTTGAACGGACATTGAACACTGAAGCTTTCTTT
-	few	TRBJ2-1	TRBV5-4	CASSLNVQSHEQFF	TGTGCCAGCAGCTTGAATGTACAGTCGCATGAGCAGTTCTTC
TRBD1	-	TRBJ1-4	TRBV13	CASSNPTGEDGEKLFF	TGTGCCAGCAGCAATCCCACAGGGGAGGACGGTGAAAAACTGTTTTTT
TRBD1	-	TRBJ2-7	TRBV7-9	CASSQLGPGTGAYEQYF	TGTGCCAGCAGTCAACTGGGGCCCGGGACAGGGGCCTACGAGCAGTACTTC
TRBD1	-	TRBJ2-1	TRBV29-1	CSVEMVDRGAYNEQFF	TGCAGCGTTGAGATGGTGGACAGGGGTGCCTACAATGAGCAGTTCTTC
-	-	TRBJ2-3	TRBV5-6	CASRLGTDTQYF	TGTGCCAGCCGGCTGGGCACAGATACGCAGTATTTT
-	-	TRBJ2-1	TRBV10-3	CASRDSYNEQFF	TGTGCCAGCCGAGACAGCTACAATGAGCAGTTCTTC
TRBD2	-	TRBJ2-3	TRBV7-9	CASSQSGRGQSTDTQYF	TGTGCCAGCAGTCAAAGCGGGAGGGGTCAGAGCACAGATACGCAGTATTTT
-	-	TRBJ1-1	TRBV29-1	CSVVQLNTEAFF	TGCAGCGTTGTTCAGCTGAACACTGAAGCTTTCTTT
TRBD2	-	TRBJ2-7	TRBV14	CASSQVDLAGAFSYEQYF	TGTGCCAGCAGCCAAGTGGACCTAGCGGGAGCTTTTTCCTACGAGCAGTACTTC
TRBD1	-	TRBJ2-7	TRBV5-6	CASSLGQGAAYEQYF	TGTGCCAGCAGCTTGGGACAGGGGGCGGCCTACGAGCAGTACTTC
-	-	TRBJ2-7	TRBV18	CASSPPQPSGLSSYEQYF	TGTGCCAGCTCACCACCCCAACCGTCAGGGCTCAGCTCCTACGAGCAGTACTTC
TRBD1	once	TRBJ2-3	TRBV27	CASKPWDRGLDTQYF	TGTGCCAGCAAGCCCTGGGACAGGGGATTGGATACGCAGTATTTT
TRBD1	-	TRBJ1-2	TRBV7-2	CASSLGSDRRSNYGYTF	TGTGCCAGCAGCCTCGGGTCGGACAGGCGATCCAACTATGGCTACACCTTC
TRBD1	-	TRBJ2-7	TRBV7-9	CASSSTGGQGTYEQYF	TGTGCCAGCAGCTCTACGGGGGGACAGGGGACCTACGAGCAGTACTTC
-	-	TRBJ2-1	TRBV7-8	CASSFDIPSYNEQFF	TGTGCCAGCAGTTTTGACATACCGTCCTACAATGAGCAGTTCTTC
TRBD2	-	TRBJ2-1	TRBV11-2	CASSLRTSGLDEQFF	TGTGCCAGCAGCTTGAGGACTAGCGGTCTTGATGAGCAGTTCTTC
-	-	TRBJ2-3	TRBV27	CASSSQGPWADTQYF	TGTGCCAGCAGTTCCCAGGGGCCGTGGGCAGATACGCAGTATTTT
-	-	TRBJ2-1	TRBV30	CAWSPPDRQNNEQFF	TGTGCCTGGAGCCCCCCCGACAGACAAAACAATGAGCAGTTCTTC
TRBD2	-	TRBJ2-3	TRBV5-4	CASTVRRERDTDTQYF	TGTGCCAGCACCGTTAGGCGGGAGCGGGACACAGATACGCAGTATTTT
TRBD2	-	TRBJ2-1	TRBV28	CASSSGTERGQSVYNEQFF	TGTGCCAGCAGTTCAGGGACGGAGCGGGGGCAATCGGTCTACAATGAGCAGTTCTTC
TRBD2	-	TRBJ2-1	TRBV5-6	CASSVPSGIYEQFF	TGTGCCAGCAGCGTCCCTAGCGGGATCTATGAGCAGTTCTTC
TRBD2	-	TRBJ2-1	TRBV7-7	CASSLNELAGDLYNEQFF	TGTGCCAGCAGCTTAAATGAACTAGCGGGGGACCTATACAATGAGCAGTTCTTC
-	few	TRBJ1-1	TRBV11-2	CASSQTGSEAFF	TGTGCCAGCAGCCAAACGGGCTCTGAAGCTTTCTTT
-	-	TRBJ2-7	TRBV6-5	CASSYQEGSYEQYF	TGTGCCAGCAGTTACCAAGAGGGCTCCTACGAGCAGTACTTC
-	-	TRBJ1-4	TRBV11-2	CASQRPGAFGEKLFF	TGTGCCAGCCAACGCCCCGGGGCCTTCGGGGAAAAACTGTTTTTT
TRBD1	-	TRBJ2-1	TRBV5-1	CASSYTGTASYNEQFF	TGCGCCAGCAGTTATACCGGGACAGCTTCCTACAATGAGCAGTTCTTC
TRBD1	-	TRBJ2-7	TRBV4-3	CASSQFTVTGPSYEQYF	TGCGCCAGCAGCCAATTCACTGTGACAGGGCCCTCCTACGAGCAGTACTTC
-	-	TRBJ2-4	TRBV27	CASSLNGNIQYF	TGTGCCAGCAGTTTAAATGGAAACATTCAGTACTTC
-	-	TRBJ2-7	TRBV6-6	CASSLNGAYEQYF	TGTGCCAGCAGCCTAAATGGAGCTTACGAGCAGTACTTC
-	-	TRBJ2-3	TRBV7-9	CASSPGGSGTDTQYF	TGTGCCAGCAGCCCAGGGGGGTCGGGCACAGATACGCAGTATTTT
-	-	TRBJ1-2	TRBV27	CASSLLTGSGYGYTF	TGTGCCAGCAGTCTCCTCACAGGCTCGGGCTATGGCTACACCTTC